This TCR beta chain stems from a study of blood T cells in healthy people across ages. The authors ran a second PCR of about 7 to 12 cycles using a sample-barcoded 5' primer and a J-beta primer mix. The yield of each sample was at least 2.5 million CDR3-containing paired-end reads. From the 5' RACE reads, TCRdb called clonotypes with MiXCR, one entry per CDR3 protein. The repertoire has more than 800,000 distinct CDR3 sequences, around 43% of them found once; the top ten carry approximately 19%. This CDR3 comprises 15 residues. Germline V gene lookup returns CDR1 SGHRS and CDR2 YFSETQ. The germline V and J ends were trimmed by 5 bases and 4 bases, with 18 bases remaining between them.

What was sequenced was blood. The V call is TRBV5-1, the J call TRBJ2-5, with a weak D call TRBD1 (6 bases). The TCR originated in a woman aged 55-69 years in good health. CDR3 in DNA: TGCGCCAGCAGTCACCCCCAGGGGAGTGGAGAGACCCAGTACTTC. Translation: CASSHPQGSGETQYF.